These 26 T cell receptor beta chains share one sample of origin, sequenced in a study of OX40 agonist ivuxolimab in advanced cancers. Sequencing was performed with immunoSEQ multiplex PCR; in TCRdb, only in-frame clones are kept and a portion is missing. The sample shows around 70,000 clones, approximately 80% of them seen only once. The input for sequencing was CD4+ or CD8+ T cells sorted from blood, taken in a trial of the OX40 agonist ivuxolimab. These receptors originate from an adult with an advanced solid tumor such as melanoma, head and neck, liver or kidney cancer.

V gene TRBV15 combines with J gene TRBJ1-6; unclear D gene. The V end was cut by 4 bases, the J end by 5 bases, with 3 bases between. Germline loops: CDR1 LNHNV, CDR2 YYDKDF (reference sequence). The CDR3 spans 12 residues. The DNA of the CDR3 is TGTGCCACCAGCATCGATAATTCACCCCTCCACTTT. This gives the protein CATSIDNSPLHF.

The chain uses TRBV6-6 and TRBJ2-7; 10 bases are a match to TRBD2. Germline V lookup: CDR1 MNHNY, CDR2 SVGAGI (reference sequence). Trimming cost V 0 bases and J 0 bases; bases outside gene matches: 2. The length of the CDR3 is 16 residues. The DNA for the CDR3 is TGTGCCAGCAGTTACTCGGAGCGGGGGGGCTCCTACGAGCAGTACTTC. It specifies CASSYSERGGSYEQYF.

The rearrangement uses TRBV28 and TRBJ2-7; D uncertain. CDR1 and CDR2 (germline): MDHEN, SYDVKM. The CDR3 covers 13 residues. V lost 5 bases, J lost 3 bases, and 11 bases lay in between. The CDR3 protein is CASSPQQGYEQYF. CDR3 nucleotides: TGTGCCAGCAGTCCACAACAAGGCTACGAGCAGTACTTC.

The chain links TRBV6-5 to TRBJ2-2; 8 bases fit TRBD1. The trim removed 4 bases at V and 7 bases at J, leaving 8 bases unmatched. Germline CDR1 and CDR2: MNHEY and SVGAGI. The CDR3 sequence is 15 residues long. The CDR3 DNA reads TGTGCCAGCAGTTGGAGTCAGGGGGCAGGCGGGGAGCTGTTTTTT. The encoded protein is CASSWSQGAGGELFF.

The DNA of the CDR3 is TGTGCCAGCAGCCAAGCGGGGTCACGGGGACAGGGCGAGCAGTACTTC. Its protein product is CASSQAGSRGQGEQYF. V usage is TRBV4-2 and J usage is TRBJ2-7; 9 nucleotides line up with TRBD1. The CDR3 is 16 residues long. Germline V gene lookup returns CDR1 LGHNA and CDR2 YNFKEQ. V lost 1 base and J lost 6; bases outside the gene matches: 10.

The chain carries TRBV5-1 and TRBJ2-5, with a possible D match to TRBD2 (6 bases). The CDR3 extends over 15 amino acids. V lost 1 base and J lost 5, with 15 bases in between. Per the germline V gene, CDR1 is SGHRS and CDR2 is YFSETQ. CDR3 amino acids: CASSLISRGGETQYF. CDR3 DNA: TGCGCCAGCAGCTTGATATCCCGTGGGGGGGAGACCCAGTACTTC.

The J gene is TRBJ1-2, the V gene TRBV28, with 8 bases matching TRBD1. The V and J ends lost 5 bases and 6 bases, in that order; junction bases with no gene match: 11. CDR1 MDHEN and CDR2 SYDVKM come from the germline V gene. This CDR3 spans 15 amino acids. The CDR3, as DNA: TGTGCCAGCAGTCGAAGGACAGGGCTTATGGATGGCTACACCTTC. Its protein product is CASSRRTGLMDGYTF.

The CDR3 sequence: CASRGGSGETQYF. DNA of the CDR3: TGTGCCAGCAGGGGCGGGAGCGGGGAGACCCAGTACTTC. The chain combines TRBV6-6 with TRBJ2-5; TRBD2 agrees at 7 bases. Germline CDR1 and CDR2: MNHNY and SVGAGI (reference sequence). V was pared by 6 bases and J by 5 bases, with 6 bases of the junction left unmatched. This CDR3 region has 13 residues.

V usage is TRBV7-2 and J usage is TRBJ1-3; D might be TRBD1 (5 bases). Germline V gives CDR1 SGHTA, CDR2 FQGNSA. This CDR3 is built from 14 residues. V gave up 5 bases and J gave up 0 bases, with 8 bases separating them. The CDR3 nucleotides are TGTGCCAGCAGCCGACAGTCCTCTGGAAACACCATATATTTT. Translating gives CASSRQSSGNTIYF.

The chain joins TRBV15 to TRBJ1-3; TRBD1 matches at 9 bases. This CDR3 contains 15 residues. The trim removed 1 base at V and 4 bases at J, leaving 2 bases unmatched. Germline-derived CDR1 and CDR2 are LNHNV and YYDKDF (reference sequence). In nucleotides, the CDR3 is TGTGCCACCAGCAGAGGACAGGGGGACGGAAACACCATATATTTT. As protein: CATSRGQGDGNTIYF.

As for this clone: A junction end diverges from the germline sequence, so it may reflect a read error. The chain uses TRBV6-6 and TRBJ1-3, with no clear D. This CDR3 spans 15 amino acids. Germline V CDR1 and CDR2: MNHNY, SVGAGI (reference sequence). The CDR3 sequence is CTSCHTGDPGNTIYF. As DNA, the CDR3 is TGTACCAGCTGCCATACGGGTGATCCTGGAAACACCATATATTTT.

V gene TRBV9 combines with J gene TRBJ1-3; 7 nucleotides match TRBD1. The CDR3 has 14 residues. V lost 3 bases, J lost 3 bases, and 3 bases stayed unmatched. Germline V CDR1 and CDR2: SGDLS, YYNGEE. This CDR3 is CASSGRQGGNTIYF. CDR3 sequence (DNA): TGTGCCAGCAGCGGGAGACAGGGTGGAAACACCATATATTTT.

The chain recombines TRBV7-2 with TRBJ1-1; no clear D gene. The CDR3 is made up of 15 amino acids. The V end lost 5 bases, the J end lost 2 bases, and 15 bases lay between the germline ends. Germline V gives CDR1 SGHTA, CDR2 FQGNSA. The CDR3 loop is CASSLSGALNTEAFF. CDR3 in DNA: TGTGCCAGCAGCCTCTCGGGAGCGCTAAACACTGAAGCTTTCTTT.

J is TRBJ1-1 and V is TRBV5-4; TRBD1 might be the D (5 bases). V gave up 4 bases and J gave up 3 bases, with 16 bases separating them. Germline V gene data show CDR1 as SGHNT and CDR2 as YYREEE (reference sequence). The CDR3 is 15 amino acids. The CDR3 sequence is CASSPPRGVHTEAFF. The CDR3 nucleotides are TGTGCCAGCAGCCCGCCCCGGGGGGTACACACTGAAGCTTTCTTT.

This clone showed up just once. This chain uses TRBV7-2 with TRBJ1-1; perhaps TRBD1 as D (5 bases). V was cut by 5 bases and J by 5 bases, with 15 bases left in between. The CDR3 sequence is 14 residues long. Germline values: CDR1 SGHTA, CDR2 FQGNSA. CDR3 residues: CASSPTGGGTEAFF. DNA for the CDR3: TGTGCCAGCAGCCCAACGGGCGGGGGGACTGAAGCTTTCTTT.

This chain links TRBV7-2 with TRBJ2-1; 8 bases match TRBD2. The CDR3 spans 16 residues. V was clipped by 3 bases and J by 7 bases; unmatched bases: 11. The germline gives CDR1 SGHTA, CDR2 FQGNSA. CDR3 loop: CASSLGSGVLGNEQFF. In DNA, the CDR3 is TGTGCCAGCAGCTTGGGTAGCGGGGTATTAGGGAATGAGCAGTTCTTC. Variable domain in full (rest from reference TRBV7-2 and TRBJ2-1): GAGVSQSPSNKVTEKGKDVELRCDPISGHTALYWYRQSLGQGLEFLIYFQGNSAPDKSGLPSDRFSAERTGGSVSTLTIQRTQQEDSAVYLCASSLGSGVLGNEQFFGPGTRLTVL.

This clone was observed a single time. V is TRBV11-2 and J is TRBJ2-5; D might be TRBD1 or TRBD2, each matching 5 bases. The germline V gene has CDR1 SGHAT and CDR2 FQNNGV. V shed 1 base and J shed 4 bases, with 7 bases lying between them. This CDR3 region has 13 residues. CDR3 loop: CASSLGDGETQYF. CDR3 in DNA: TGTGCCAGCAGCTTAGGGGACGGAGAGACCCAGTACTTC. The full variable domain, its missing parts supplied by reference TRBV11-2 and TRBJ2-5, is EAGVAQSPRYKIIEKRQSVAFWCNPISGHATLYWYQQILGQGPKLLIQFQNNGVVDDSQLPKDRFSAERLKGVDSTLKIQPAKLEDSAVYLCASSLGDGETQYFGPGTRLLVL.

J is TRBJ1-1 and V is TRBV4-2, with 7 nucleotides matching TRBD1. The CDR3 spans 15 residues. Germline V CDR1 and CDR2: LGHNA, YNFKEQ. Germline trimming cut 2 bases from V and 1 base from J; bases unmatched to any gene: 4. The DNA of the CDR3 is TGTGCCAGCAGCCAAATGACAGGGAGGAACACTGAAGCTTTCTTT. As protein: CASSQMTGRNTEAFF.

The rearrangement links TRBV19 to TRBJ2-2; D gene unclear. Germline CDR1 is LNHDA and CDR2 is SQIVND (reference sequence). This CDR3 comprises 13 residues. V was trimmed by 6 bases and J by 7 bases, leaving 12 bases between them. Here the CDR3 reads CASRNTDVGELFF. CDR3 nucleotide sequence: TGTGCCAGTAGGAACACGGATGTCGGGGAGCTGTTTTTT.

The J gene is TRBJ2-3, the V gene TRBV7-3; 11 bases align to TRBD2. The V segment lost 3 bases and the J segment 4 bases; nucleotides outside the gene matches: 9. Germline CDR1 and CDR2: SGHTA and FQGTGA. The CDR3 runs 17 residues. This CDR3 is CASSLVSGRARADTQYF. The CDR3 DNA reads TGTGCCAGCAGCTTGGTTAGCGGGAGGGCCCGTGCAGATACGCAGTATTTT. Supplemented by reference TRBV7-3 and TRBJ2-3, the full variable domain reads GAGVSQTPSNKVTEKGKYVELRCDPISGHTALYWYRQSLGQGPEFLIYFQGTGAADDSGLPNDRFFAVRPEGSVSTLKIQRTERGDSAVYLCASSLVSGRARADTQYFGPGTRLTVL.

This clone was counted between two and nine times. The chain carries TRBV11-2 and TRBJ2-7; D is uncertain. Trimming cost V 2 bases and J 2 bases, with 13 bases left between them. Germline V CDR1 and CDR2: SGHAT, FQNNGV. This CDR3 comprises 15 residues. The CDR3 reads CASSLLLFQAYEQYF. The CDR3 DNA follows: TGTGCCAGCAGCTTATTGTTATTTCAGGCCTACGAGCAGTACTTC.

This clone appeared a single time. Distinct nucleotide sequences in the sample also encode this CDR3. This chain links TRBV28 with TRBJ1-5; no firm D call. Trimming removed 11 bases from V and 6 bases from J, with 20 bases in between. This CDR3 contains 14 residues. Germline loops: CDR1 MDHEN, CDR2 SYDVKM. The CDR3 coding sequence is TGTGCCCACCACAAGGGAGGCTGGGGTCAGCCCCAGCATTTT. Translating gives CAHHKGGWGQPQHF.

This clone occurred once. CDR3 residues: CSVVVAAGYEQYF. As DNA, the CDR3 is TGCAGCGTTGTAGTAGCGGCGGGCTACGAGCAGTACTTC. This chain links TRBV29-1 with TRBJ2-7, with a tentative D call TRBD2 (6 bases). Germline V gene data show CDR1 as SQVTM and CDR2 as ANQGSEA. The CDR3 extends over 13 amino acids. Trimming removed 4 bases at V and 3 bases at J, with 13 bases between.

As concerns this clone: No DNA is shown, since the ends of the CDR3 on it are uncertain; the CDR3 is the one TCRdb lists. The rearrangement uses TRBV6-5 and TRBJ1-5. The germline CDR1 and CDR2 sequences are MNHEY and SVGAGI. Including both end residues, the CDR3 is 13 amino acids long. This chain's CDR3 is CASSFGAGQPQHF.

The chain combines TRBV6-1 with TRBJ1-3; D remains ambiguous. The CDR3 is made up of 12 amino acids. Germline V CDR1 and CDR2: MNHNS, SASEGT. V lost 8 bases and J 8 bases, leaving 13 bases between the germline ends. As DNA, the CDR3 is TGTGCCAGCGTTATGACGGGCCACACCATATATTTT. Protein sequence: CASVMTGHTIYF.

The rearrangement links TRBV11-3 to TRBJ2-2, with 7 nucleotides matching TRBD1. Germline V gives CDR1 SGHNT, CDR2 YENEEA. CDR3 length equals 15 residues. Germline trimming cut 4 bases from V and 0 bases from J; bases unmatched to any gene: 2. The CDR3 DNA is TGTGCCAGCAGCTCGGGACAGCCGAACACCGGGGAGCTGTTTTTT. Translating it yields CASSSGQPNTGELFF.